The next 32 T cell receptor beta chains were all read from a single sample in a study of blood T cell repertoires in COVID-19 (dated by TCRdb to 2019 to 2021). Libraries came from the immunoSEQ multiplex PCR assay. The clones in this table, taken by TCRdb from immuneACCESS, are in-frame only. Not every clone is retained; where verified, under half of the shortfall comes from an unresolved V gene, and the cause of the rest is unknown. The sample has around 270,000 clones on record, about 87% of them singletons. In total, the top ten clones hold roughly 5% of the sample. The sample was peripheral blood. These receptor sequences come from a woman aged 55-75 years with COVID-19, enrolled during active disease.

Remarks on this clone: The sample has other DNA sequences that encode this CDR3 too. The chain couples TRBV5-1 to TRBJ1-2; 7 bases align to TRBD1. Germline loops: CDR1 SGHRS, CDR2 YFSETQ. This CDR3 contains 14 residues. The J segment lost 2 bases and the V segment lost 3 bases, leaving 4 bases of the junction unmatched. The CDR3 region is CASSSTTGNYGYTF. DNA of the CDR3: TGCGCCAGCAGCTCAACGACAGGGAACTATGGCTACACCTTC.

This clone was seen a single time. The chain joins TRBV19 to TRBJ2-2; 11 nucleotides align to TRBD1. Germline values: CDR1 LNHDA, CDR2 SQIVND (reference sequence). The CDR3 runs 16 residues. The trim removed 1 base at V and 5 bases at J, leaving 3 bases unmatched. In nucleotides, the CDR3 is TGTGCCAGTAGTATAGTTGGGACAGGGGGAACCGGGGAGCTGTTTTTT. It yields the protein CASSIVGTGGTGELFF.

J is TRBJ2-6 and V is TRBV7-3; D unresolved. Germline loops: CDR1 SGHTA, CDR2 FQGTGA. The CDR3 loop spans 15 amino acids. Trimming removed 3 bases from V and 0 bases from J, with 6 bases in between. The DNA of the CDR3 is TGTGCCAGCAGCTTCACGGGCTCTGGGGCCAACGTCCTGACTTTC. The encoded protein is CASSFTGSGANVLTF.

This rearrangement joins TRBV25-1 to TRBJ1-2, with a weak D call TRBD1 (5 bases). Germline assignment: CDR1 MGHDK and CDR2 SYGVNS. CDR3 size: 13 residues. The V and J ends lost 6 bases and 4 bases respectively, with 12 bases between them. The CDR3 DNA reads as TGTGCCAGCAGCGTAGGACATACCTATGGCTACACCTTC. As protein: CASSVGHTYGYTF.

The chain is built from TRBV20-1 and TRBJ2-1, with unresolved D. Germline V gene lookup returns CDR1 DFQATT and CDR2 SNEGSKA (reference sequence). Trimming shortened V by 4 bases and J by 9 bases, and 7 bases separated the two germline ends. The CDR3 sequence is 10 residues long. This CDR3 is CSANTPEQFF. CDR3 DNA: TGCAGTGCTAACACCCCTGAGCAGTTCTTC.

This chain connects TRBV30 to TRBJ1-3; 11 bases are a match to TRBD1. From germline, CDR1 is GTSNPN and CDR2 SVGIG (reference sequence). This CDR3 region has 15 residues. J lost 2 bases, V lost 3 bases, and 3 bases had no gene match. The CDR3 reads CAWSGTGGAGNTIYF. CDR3 coding DNA: TGTGCCTGGAGCGGGACAGGGGGGGCTGGAAACACCATATATTTT.

The J gene is TRBJ1-3, the V gene TRBV24-1; possibly TRBD1 for D (6 bases). CDR1 is KGHDR and CDR2 is SFDVKD in the germline V gene. Trimming removed 4 bases at V and 1 base at J, with 13 bases between. The CDR3 consists of 16 residues. This CDR3 is CATSEAGTGSGNTIYF. CDR3 nucleotides: TGTGCCACCAGTGAGGCCGGAACAGGGTCTGGAAACACCATATATTTT.

The genes are TRBV7-8 and TRBJ1-3; D perhaps matches TRBD1 (5 bases). Germline lookup yields CDR1 SGHVS and CDR2 FQNEAQ. This CDR3 region has 15 residues. Between the trimmed V and J ends, which lost 1 base and 3 bases, there was a span of 10 bases. CDR3 amino acids: CASSLGPGYGNTIYF. In DNA form, the CDR3 reads TGTGCCAGCAGCTTAGGGCCAGGGTATGGAAACACCATATATTTT.

The chain recombines TRBV6-6 with TRBJ2-2; 7 nucleotides agree with TRBD2. This CDR3 comprises 15 residues. The germline gives CDR1 MNHNY, CDR2 SVGAGI (reference sequence). J was trimmed by 4 bases and V by 2 bases; bases with no gene match: 4. CDR3 loop: CASSYGGGPTGELFF. As DNA, the CDR3 is TGTGCCAGCAGTTACGGCGGGGGACCCACCGGGGAGCTGTTTTTT.

V and J are TRBV6-5 and TRBJ2-7; TRBD2 aligns across 10 bases. The CDR3 is 15 residues long. V was clipped by 6 bases and J by 0 bases; unmatched bases: 5. In germline, CDR1 is MNHEY, CDR2 SVGAGI. CDR3 region: CASSKRTSGSYEQYF. The CDR3 nucleotides are TGTGCCAGCAGCAAACGGACTAGCGGCTCCTACGAGCAGTACTTC.

This rearrangement joins TRBV6-2 or TRBV6-3 to TRBJ1-1; D is unclear. The CDR3 contains 13 residues. Between the trimmed V and J ends, which lost 5 bases and 1 base, there was a span of 8 bases. Germline V gene data show CDR1 as MNHEY and CDR2 as SVGEGT. CDR3 protein: CASSTRENTEAFF. CDR3 nucleotides: TGTGCCAGCAGTACACGGGAGAACACTGAAGCTTTCTTT.

The chain is built from TRBV19 and TRBJ1-5; no clear D gene. Trimming cost V 8 bases and J 11 bases, with 7 bases left between them. Germline-derived CDR1 and CDR2 are LNHDA and SQIVND (reference sequence). CDR3 size: 9 residues. DNA of the CDR3: TGTGCCAGTCGGGTCGCCCAGCATTTT. It translates to CASRVAQHF.

This chain links TRBV3-1 (or the pseudogene TRBV3-2) with TRBJ2-3; 10 nucleotides align to TRBD2. CDR3 length: 16 residues. The trim removed 4 bases at V and 3 bases at J, leaving 7 bases unmatched. The germline gives CDR1 LGHDT, CDR2 YNNKEL (reference sequence). CDR3 sequence (DNA): TGTGCCAGCAGCCTAGCTAGCGGGAGCAGGACAGATACGCAGTATTTT. It yields the protein CASSLASGSRTDTQYF.

The chain joins TRBV5-1 to TRBJ1-1, with 9 bases identical to TRBD1. Trimming took 2 bases from V and 4 from J; bases not matched to a gene: 6. The CDR3 loop spans 15 amino acids. Per the germline V gene, CDR1 is SGHRS and CDR2 is YFSETQ. The CDR3 DNA reads TGCGCCAGCAGCTTTAACAGGGGGCTTGGCACTGAAGCTTTCTTT. Translation: CASSFNRGLGTEAFF.

V gene TRBV6-5 combines with J gene TRBJ2-2; 8 nucleotides align to TRBD1. J lost 7 bases, V lost 6 bases, and 10 bases had no gene match. Per the germline V gene, CDR1 is MNHEY and CDR2 is SVGAGI. This CDR3 is 15 amino acids long. CDR3 loop: CASSRTGFGDGELFF. CDR3 DNA sequence: TGTGCCAGCAGCCGGACAGGGTTCGGTGACGGGGAGCTGTTTTTT.

The chain recombines TRBV5-1 with TRBJ2-3, with TRBD2 matching 10 bases. The CDR3 extends over 15 amino acids. J gave up 5 bases and V 0 bases, and 3 bases lay outside the gene matches. Germline values: CDR1 SGHRS, CDR2 YFSETQ. The CDR3 DNA follows: TGCGCCAGCAGCTTGGAGGCTAGCGGGAGAGATACGCAGTATTTT. Encoded protein: CASSLEASGRDTQYF.

The chain couples TRBV19 to TRBJ2-7, with D possibly being TRBD2 (7 bases). This CDR3 spans 17 amino acids. Germline CDR1 is LNHDA and CDR2 is SQIVND (reference sequence). Trimming removed 2 bases at V and 1 base at J, with 18 bases between. The CDR3 DNA reads TGTGCCAGTAGTATAAAATGGGGGCGGGAGACTTCCTACGAGCAGTACTTC. Its protein is CASSIKWGRETSYEQYF.

This clone appeared a few times. V usage is TRBV28 and J usage is TRBJ2-7; D is ambiguous. The CDR3 loop spans 15 amino acids. Germline-derived CDR1 and CDR2 are MDHEN and SYDVKM. V dropped 2 bases and J dropped 6 bases, with 17 bases sitting between them. The chain's CDR3 is CASSLITDPLSEQYF. As DNA, the CDR3 is TGTGCCAGCAGTTTAATCACAGATCCCCTCTCCGAGCAGTACTTC.

The chain couples TRBV30 to TRBJ2-1; 8 bases fit TRBD1. This CDR3 is built from 16 residues. J lost 8 bases, V lost 2 bases, and 14 bases had no gene match. Germline V gives CDR1 GTSNPN, CDR2 SVGIG (reference sequence). CDR3 protein: CAWSRGRGRLSDEQFF. CDR3 in DNA: TGTGCCTGGAGTAGGGGCAGGGGGCGGTTGTCCGATGAGCAGTTCTTC.

There are a few counts of this clone. The chain couples TRBV7-6 to TRBJ2-1; D gene unclear. Trimming shortened V by 1 base and J by 0 bases, and 10 bases separated the two germline ends. This CDR3 is 16 amino acids long. Germline-derived CDR1 and CDR2 are SGHVS and FNYEAQ. The CDR3, as DNA: TGTGCCAGCAGCTTAGTCCCAGTCAGCTCCTACAATGAGCAGTTCTTC. It yields the protein CASSLVPVSSYNEQFF.

The genes are TRBV28 and TRBJ1-3, with 8 positions matching TRBD1. From germline, CDR1 is MDHEN and CDR2 SYDVKM. The CDR3 consists of 15 residues. Trimming cost V 7 bases and J 11 bases; bases outside gene matches: 16. The CDR3 coding sequence is TGTGCCAGCACCTCTAACGGAAGACAGGGGACAGCCATATATTTT. It specifies CASTSNGRQGTAIYF.

The chain carries TRBV5-4 and TRBJ1-2; 7 nucleotides agree with TRBD1. CDR1 and CDR2 (germline): SGHNT, YYREEE (reference sequence). The CDR3 has 17 residues. With 4 bases clipped from V and 7 bases from J, the junction kept 19 bases outside the gene matches. CDR3 in amino acids: CASSPNSRGQVVGGYTF. The CDR3 DNA sequence: TGTGCCAGCAGCCCGAACTCCCGCGGACAGGTTGTTGGTGGCTACACCTTC.

V gene TRBV5-6 combines with J gene TRBJ1-6; 9 bases fit TRBD1. This CDR3 is 13 amino acids long. CDR1 and CDR2 (germline): SGHDT, YYEEEE. Germline trimming cut 5 bases from V and 10 bases from J; bases unmatched to any gene: 4. DNA for the CDR3: TGTGCCAGCAGAACAGGGGGCGCGTCACCCCTCCACTTT. This translates into CASRTGGASPLHF.

V usage is TRBV29-1 and J usage is TRBJ2-7; tentatively, D is TRBD2 (6 bases). There are 15 residues in the CDR3. Germline V gene lookup returns CDR1 SQVTM and CDR2 ANQGSEA. V lost 1 base and J lost 2, with 15 bases in between. The CDR3 nucleotides are TGCAGCGTTGAAGGAGGTCGTGGGACTCCCTACGAGCAGTACTTC. Translating gives CSVEGGRGTPYEQYF.

This clone was seen more than once but under ten times. The rearrangement joins TRBV16 to TRBJ1-2; D gene ambiguous. Germline V gene sequence: CDR1 KGHSY, CDR2 FQNENV. The V end lost 0 bases, the J end lost 5 bases, and 7 bases lay between the germline ends. The CDR3 spans 13 residues. CDR3 protein: CASSQSSEYGYTF. The CDR3 nucleotides are TGTGCCAGCAGCCAATCGTCAGAATATGGCTACACCTTC.

The V gene is TRBV5-1, the J gene TRBJ2-2; maybe TRBD1 (6 bases). CDR1 and CDR2 from the germline V gene are SGHRS and YFSETQ. Between the trimmed V and J ends, which lost 3 bases and 5 bases, there was a span of 11 bases. This CDR3 is built from 14 residues. In DNA, the CDR3 is TGCGCCAGCAGCTCGGGACAACCTACCGGGGAGCTGTTTTTT. It codes for CASSSGQPTGELFF. Combining the CDR3 with reference TRBV5-1 and TRBJ2-2 gives the whole variable domain KAGVTQTPRYLIKTRGQQVTLSCSPISGHRSVSWYQQTPGQGLQFLFEYFSETQRNKGNFPGRFSGRQFSNSRSEMNVSTLELGDSALYLCASSSGQPTGELFFGEGSRLTVL.

The chain carries TRBV28 and TRBJ2-5; D not certain. The germline V gene encodes CDR1 MDHEN and CDR2 SYDVKM. V was pared by 4 bases and J by 5 bases, with 5 bases between. The CDR3 sequence is 11 residues long. The CDR3 sequence: CASSSRETQYF. DNA for the CDR3: TGTGCCAGCAGTTCCCGGGAGACCCAGTACTTC.

This chain's CDR3 is CASSSASTDTQYF. The CDR3 region has the DNA TGCGCCAGCTCAAGCGCCAGCACAGATACGCAGTATTTT. The chain has TRBV5-1 and TRBJ2-3; no firm D call. V lost 7 bases to trimming and J lost 0 bases, with 9 bases between them. The CDR3 runs to 13 residues. Germline V CDR1 and CDR2: SGHRS, YFSETQ.

The V gene is TRBV13, the J gene TRBJ1-4; TRBD1 matches 10 bases. V shed 5 bases, J shed 8 bases, and the junction held 8 bases outside the gene matches. The CDR3 is made up of 15 amino acids. CDR1 is PRHDT, CDR2 FYEKMQ, per germline (reference sequence). In DNA form, the CDR3 reads TGTGCCAGCAGCCTCTACGGGACAGGGGACGAAAAACTGTTTTTT. Protein: CASSLYGTGDEKLFF.

The chain joins TRBV5-4 to TRBJ1-2, with 8 bases aligning to TRBD1. Germline V lookup: CDR1 SGHNT, CDR2 YYREEE (reference sequence). The CDR3 is made up of 12 amino acids. V shed 6 bases and J 8 bases; nucleotides not matched to a gene: 6. The CDR3 region has the DNA TGTGCCAGCAAACAGGGGGTATCCGGCTACACCTTC. It is translated as CASKQGVSGYTF. The full variable domain, completed using reference TRBV5-4 and TRBJ1-2, is ETGVTQSPTHLIKTRGQQVTLRCSSQSGHNTVSWYQQALGQGPQFIFQYYREEENGRGNFPPRFSGLQFPNYSSELNVNALELDDSALYLCASKQGVSGYTFGSGTRLTVV.

This clone is a singleton in its sample. This rearrangement joins TRBV28 to TRBJ2-7; 8 bases fit TRBD2. The CDR3 contains 15 residues. Germline trimming cut 5 bases from V and 7 bases from J; bases unmatched to any gene: 13. The germline gives CDR1 MDHEN, CDR2 SYDVKM. The CDR3 loop reads CASSTRTSNLGEQYF. In DNA, the CDR3 is TGTGCCAGCAGTACCCGGACTAGCAATTTGGGGGAGCAGTACTTC.

The rearrangement links TRBV15 to TRBJ2-7, with 13 bases lining up with TRBD2. The CDR3 covers 20 residues. Germline V CDR1 and CDR2: LNHNV, YYDKDF (reference sequence). V lost 0 bases, J lost 1 base, and 12 bases stayed unmatched. The CDR3 DNA reads TGTGCCACCAGCAGAGATTGGGGGACTAGCGGGAACACGGGATCCTACGAGCAGTACTTC. It specifies CATSRDWGTSGNTGSYEQYF.